Listed here are 3 T cell receptor beta chains from one sample, sequenced in a study of human T cells and chemical hapten exposure. Noted time point: patch test 2, 6 weeks after DPC sensitization. This sample's treatment: therapeutic diphenylcyclopropenone sensitization with weekly scalp DPC. TCRdb itself ran the RACE reads through MiXCR, one entry per CDR3 protein. The repertoire has roughly 380,000 distinct CDR3 sequences, just under 6.5% of them found once; the top ten carry about 5.4%. Sequencing was performed on whole blood, taken in connection with sensitization to the hapten diphenylcyclopropenone (DPC). The source of these receptors is a woman under 30 with alopecia areata. Some clones in this sample may be carry-over from other donors' samples.

The chain employs TRBV7-2 and TRBJ2-5; 8 nucleotides agree with TRBD2. The germline V gene encodes CDR1 SGHTA and CDR2 FQGNSA. The V and J ends lost 4 bases and 2 bases, in that order; junction bases with no gene match: 9. The CDR3 length is 16 residues. For the CDR3, the DNA is TGTGCCAGCAGCTCCGCGATGGCGGGGGGACAAGAGACCCAGTACTTC. It translates to CASSSAMAGGQETQYF.

This clonotype turned up a few times. V gene TRBV10-3 combines with J gene TRBJ2-1, with no clear D. The ends were cut back, 10 bases at V and 5 bases at J, with 18 bases in the middle. This CDR3 is 14 amino acids long. The germline CDR1 and CDR2 sequences are ENHRY and SYGVKD. This chain's CDR3 is CATSREDLNNEQFF. For the CDR3, the DNA is TGTGCCACCTCGAGAGAGGACCTTAACAATGAGCAGTTCTTC.

This clonotype occurred many times. The chain uses TRBV6-6 and TRBJ2-3; D may be TRBD1 or TRBD2 (5 bases each). V was cut by 8 bases and J by 6 bases, with 15 bases left in between. Per germline, CDR1 MNHNY and CDR2 SVGAGI (reference sequence). This CDR3 comprises 13 residues. CDR3 in DNA: TGTGCCAGCGTTAAAGGGGAGCGTGATACGCAGTATTTT. This gives the protein CASVKGERDTQYF.